The text below deals with one T cell receptor (beta chain). Its antigen is currently unknown. With constant-segment primers, 5'RACE yielded cDNA libraries of TCR alpha and TCR beta that carried sample barcodes and UMIs. TCRdb ran MiXCR on the 5' RACE reads and lists one entry per CDR3 protein. The sample contains 350,000 to 550,000 distinct CDR3 sequences, about 20% of which appear only once. This entry is derived from a study of T-cell memory formation after mild COVID-19. This CDR3 comprises 16 residues. Study-wide results and caveats: CM and EM subsets held most contracting CD4+ clones; EMRA held CD8+ ones. Day 37-peaking second-wave clones had unconfirmed SARS-CoV-2 specificity. Clones contracting over day 15 to 85 were CD4/CD8 balanced, with later expanders leaning CD4+.

The sequenced sample was PBMCs or a T cell subset sorted from them (not recorded which). This rearrangement joins TRBV21-1 to TRBJ1-2; the table gives TRBD1 as D, unverified against the DNA. TRBV21-1 is noted as a pseudogene. The TCR originated in a man between 18 and 29 years old who had mild COVID-19 (a few samples of this study predate the infection). Cell type and time point are not known. The CDR3 DNA reads as TGTGCCAGCAGTATTCAGACAGTAATTGCCAACTATGGCTACACCTTC. Amino acid sequence: CASSIQTVIANYGYTF.